The 28 T cell receptor beta chains in this list originate from one sample, sequenced in a study of blood T cell repertoires in COVID-19 (dated by TCRdb to about 2020). Library preparation employed the immunoSEQ multiplex PCR assay. TCRdb re-hosts the immuneACCESS table, in-frame sequences only. Its copies lack some clones; in the studies checked, an unresolved V gene accounts for under half of them, and the cause for the rest is not known. The sample table records 200,000 to 250,000 clones; about 85% of these occur just once. The ten most abundant clones make up under 12% of the sample. Sequencing used peripheral blood. Receptors originate from a woman aged 80 or older with COVID-19, enrolled during active disease.

The CDR3, as DNA: TGTGCCAGCTCACCAGGGCAGAATGGACAGCCCCAGCATTTT. Translating it yields CASSPGQNGQPQHF. V gene TRBV18 combines with J gene TRBJ1-5, with D uncertain. The V end lost 2 bases, the J end lost 7 bases, and 12 bases lay between the germline ends. The CDR3 length is 14 residues. The germline gives CDR1 KGHSH, CDR2 LQKENI. Variable domain in full (rest from reference TRBV18 and TRBJ1-5): NAGVMQNPRHLVRRRGQEARLRCSPMKGHSHVYWYRQLPEEGLKFMVYLQKENIIDESGMPKERFSAEFPKEGPSILRIQQVVRGDSAAYFCASSPGQNGQPQHFGDGTRLSIL.

This sequence joins TRBV5-6 and TRBJ1-1, with D unresolved. Germline V CDR1 and CDR2: SGHDT, YYEEEE. The CDR3 is made up of 15 amino acids. V was cut by 2 bases and J by 0 bases, with 11 bases left in between. The CDR3 reads CASSFRGGLNTEAFF. The CDR3 coding sequence is TGTGCCAGCAGCTTTAGAGGCGGATTGAACACTGAAGCTTTCTTT.

The V call is TRBV2, the J call TRBJ2-3, with D perhaps TRBD2 (6 bases). V lost 7 bases, J lost 1 base, and 15 bases lay in between. This CDR3 region has 15 residues. Germline CDR1 reads SNHLY; CDR2 reads FYNNEI. CDR3 loop: CASTQTSVGTDTQYF. CDR3 coding DNA: TGTGCCAGCACTCAGACTAGTGTCGGCACAGATACGCAGTATTTT.

This clone has only one observation. As DNA, the CDR3 is TGCGCCAGCAGGCCGGGGGGTATGAATTCACCCCTCCACTTT. Translation gives CASRPGGMNSPLHF. The V and J genes are TRBV10-1 and TRBJ1-6; possible D gene TRBD1, 5 bases. V lost 6 bases to trimming and J lost 7 bases, with 13 bases between them. Germline loops: CDR1 WNHNN, CDR2 SYGVQD (reference sequence). CDR3 length: 14 amino acids.

This clone was observed a few times. The gene calls are TRBV18 and TRBJ2-7, with D possibly matching TRBD1 (5 bases). The CDR3 is 14 amino acids. In germline, CDR1 is KGHSH, CDR2 LQKENI. V was cut by 0 bases and J by 1 base, with 7 bases left in between. As DNA, the CDR3 is TGTGCCAGCTCACCACCTGCAGGGTCCTACGAGCAGTACTTC. This translates into CASSPPAGSYEQYF.

The CDR3 sequence: CASSLVREQFF. In DNA, the CDR3 is TGCGCCAGCAGCTTGGTACGGGAGCAGTTCTTC. The chain uses TRBV5-1 and TRBJ2-1; D is ambiguous. Trimming took 0 bases from V and 10 from J, leaving 5 bases between them. The CDR3 runs 11 residues. The germline V gene has CDR1 SGHRS and CDR2 YFSETQ.

The genes are TRBV11-2 and TRBJ2-2; D remains ambiguous. Germline CDR1 and CDR2: SGHAT and FQNNGV. The CDR3 sequence is 15 residues long. Trimming stripped 6 bases from V and 1 base from J, with 12 bases between. The CDR3 region has the DNA TGTGCCAGCAGGAGGCCCGGCAGGAACACCGGGGAGCTGTTTTTT. Translated, it gives CASRRPGRNTGELFF.

The chain uses TRBV18 and TRBJ1-2, with D perhaps matching TRBD1 (6 bases). From germline, CDR1 is KGHSH and CDR2 LQKENI. V lost 3 bases to trimming and J lost 5 bases, with 7 bases between them. The length of the CDR3 is 12 residues. The DNA for the CDR3 is TGTGCCAGCTCACCCACAGGGTATGGCTACACCTTC. Translation: CASSPTGYGYTF.

V and J are TRBV20-1 and TRBJ2-3; D perhaps matches TRBD2 (5 bases). The germline CDR1 and CDR2 sequences are DFQATT and SNEGSKA (reference sequence). The V end lost 6 bases, the J end lost 9 bases, and 13 bases lay between the germline ends. This CDR3 spans 11 amino acids. The CDR3 reads CSATDWPTQYF. CDR3 coding DNA: TGCAGTGCGACGGACTGGCCGACGCAGTATTTT.

This clone was counted only a few times. The chain recombines TRBV5-8 with TRBJ1-5; TRBD1 aligns across 7 bases. The ends lost 0 bases at V and 6 bases at J; junction bases unmatched: 3. The CDR3 has 14 residues. Germline lookup yields CDR1 SGHTS and CDR2 YDEGEE. The CDR3 is CASSLVQGGQPQHF. Written as DNA, the CDR3 is TGTGCCAGCAGCTTGGTCCAGGGGGGTCAGCCCCAGCATTTT.

The chain has TRBV4-3 and TRBJ2-3; TRBD2 might be the D (6 bases). The CDR3 length is 16 residues. CDR1 and CDR2 from the germline V gene are LGHNA and YSLEER. V was pared by 0 bases and J by 7 bases, with 17 bases between. CDR3 sequence: CASSQDRSGPTNTQYF. For the CDR3, the DNA is TGCGCCAGCAGCCAAGATAGAAGCGGGCCCACCAATACGCAGTATTTT.

The chain links TRBV4-1 to TRBJ1-6, with a weak D call TRBD1 (5 bases). V was trimmed by 4 bases and J by 0 bases, leaving 7 bases between them. Germline assignment: CDR1 MGHRA and CDR2 YSYEKL. There are 15 residues in the CDR3. The chain's CDR3 is CASSRDSSYNSPLHF. The CDR3 DNA is TGCGCCAGCAGCCGTGACAGCTCCTATAATTCACCCCTCCACTTT.

The J gene is TRBJ2-3, the V gene TRBV7-9; a possible D gene is TRBD2 (5 bases). The CDR3 totals 15 residues. Trimming left V 1 base short and J 0 bases short, with 8 bases between. The V gene's germline CDR1 is SEHNR and CDR2 FQNEAQ (reference sequence). This chain's CDR3 is CASSLVGDSTDTQYF. The CDR3 DNA reads TGTGCCAGCAGCTTAGTCGGGGATAGCACAGATACGCAGTATTTT.

The V call is TRBV12-3 or TRBV12-4, the J call TRBJ1-1, with 7 bases identical to TRBD1. The CDR3 consists of 13 residues. V lost 4 bases, J lost 7 bases, and 6 bases stayed unmatched. CDR3 protein: CASSSTGEDEAFF. The CDR3 region has the DNA TGTGCCAGCAGTTCTACAGGGGAGGATGAAGCTTTCTTT.

The V and J genes are TRBV5-1 and TRBJ1-4; D might be TRBD1 (6 bases). With 4 bases removed from V and 2 bases from J, the gap between germline ends came to 12 bases. The V gene's germline CDR1 is SGHRS and CDR2 YFSETQ. The CDR3 totals 15 residues. Here the CDR3 DNA reads TGCGCCAGCAGCGACCAGGGGATGACTAATGAAAAACTGTTTTTT. Amino acid sequence: CASSDQGMTNEKLFF.

The chain uses TRBV9 and TRBJ1-6, with D possibly matching TRBD1 (6 bases). The CDR3 contains 15 residues. Germline CDR1 SGDLS, CDR2 YYNGEE. Trimming took 0 bases from V and 7 from J, leaving 11 bases between them. The DNA of the CDR3 is TGTGCCAGCAGCGTAGATGCAGGGGAAAATTCACCCCTCCACTTT. As protein: CASSVDAGENSPLHF.

V gene TRBV7-9 combines with J gene TRBJ1-1; 7 nucleotides line up with TRBD1. The junction had 3 bases not matched to a gene; V was cut back by 1 base and J by 4 bases. The CDR3 runs 14 residues. The germline CDR1 and CDR2 sequences are SEHNR and FQNEAQ (reference sequence). CDR3 nucleotide sequence: TGTGCCAGCAGCTTAGGAGCAGGGGGCACTGAAGCTTTCTTT. This codes for CASSLGAGGTEAFF.

The chain recombines TRBV5-8 with TRBJ1-6; TRBD1 aligns across 7 bases. The ends lost 1 base at V and 3 bases at J; junction bases unmatched: 1. The CDR3 runs to 15 residues. The V gene's germline CDR1 is SGHTS and CDR2 YDEGEE. The CDR3 loop is CASSLTGVYNSPLHF. CDR3 bases: TGTGCCAGCAGCTTGACAGGGGTCTATAATTCACCCCTCCACTTT. The complete variable domain, with remaining parts taken from reference TRBV5-8 and TRBJ1-6, reads EAGVTQSPTHLIKTRGQQATLRCSPISGHTSVYWYQQALGLGLQFLLWYDEGEERNRGNFPPRFSGRQFPNYSSELNVNALELEDSALYLCASSLTGVYNSPLHFGNGTRLTVT.

The chain links TRBV2 to TRBJ2-3, with a tentative D call TRBD2 (5 bases). Germline values: CDR1 SNHLY, CDR2 FYNNEI. The CDR3 has 16 residues. V was cut by 5 bases and J by 9 bases, with 24 bases left in between. The CDR3 loop is CASSPNYYRDIPTQYF. As DNA, the CDR3 is TGTGCCAGCAGTCCCAATTACTACCGGGATATCCCAACGCAGTATTTT.

This clone was found a few times. V gene TRBV2 combines with J gene TRBJ2-5, with D tentatively TRBD1 (6 bases). CDR1 is SNHLY and CDR2 is FYNNEI in the germline V gene. This CDR3 contains 12 residues. Trimming cost V 11 bases and J 0 bases, with 10 bases left between them. For the CDR3, the DNA is TGTGCCTGTCGGGACAACCAAGAGACCCAGTACTTC. This gives the protein CACRDNQETQYF.

The chain combines TRBV12-3 or TRBV12-4 with TRBJ2-7; 7 positions agree with TRBD1. After removal of 8 bases from V and 2 bases from J, the junction contained 3 bases not matched to a gene. This CDR3 is built from 12 residues. Here the CDR3 reads CASRQGAYEQYF. CDR3 nucleotide sequence: TGTGCCAGCCGCCAGGGGGCCTACGAGCAGTACTTC.

The chain employs TRBV5-6 and TRBJ1-6, with D hard to call. Germline loops: CDR1 SGHDT, CDR2 YYEEEE. This CDR3 comprises 16 residues. Trimming removed 4 bases from V and 0 bases from J, with 11 bases in between. CDR3 sequence (DNA): TGTGCCAGCAGCCCGGACGGAGGCTCCTATAATTCACCCCTCCACTTT. This encodes CASSPDGGSYNSPLHF.

This clone was seen a single time. The V and J genes are TRBV28 and TRBJ1-2, with D perhaps matching TRBD1 (5 bases). CDR1 and CDR2 (germline): MDHEN, SYDVKM. Trimming shortened V by 6 bases and J by 7 bases, and 12 bases separated the two germline ends. The CDR3 runs 12 residues. The CDR3 region has the DNA TGTGCCAGCAGGCGGACAAGTCCTGGCTACACCTTC. It is translated as CASRRTSPGYTF.

The chain recombines TRBV7-2 with TRBJ2-5; tentative D call: TRBD2 (7 bases). The CDR3 has 14 amino acids. Germline V lookup: CDR1 SGHTA, CDR2 FQGNSA. The germline V and J ends were trimmed by 10 bases and 5 bases, with 20 bases remaining between them. CDR3 coding DNA: TGTGCCACCAGATGGGGGGGGGCCCAGGAGACCCAGTACTTC. Translated, it gives CATRWGGAQETQYF.

This clone was observed a single time. V and J are TRBV5-1 and TRBJ1-2; D is ambiguous. V lost 4 bases, J lost 6 bases, and 22 bases lay in between. The germline V gene encodes CDR1 SGHRS and CDR2 YFSETQ. There are 16 residues in the CDR3. CDR3 region: CASSQSPSDPRDGYTF. DNA of the CDR3: TGCGCCAGCAGCCAATCCCCCAGTGACCCGAGGGATGGCTACACCTTC.

The chain employs TRBV7-2 and TRBJ1-2, with 7 bases that match TRBD1. The CDR3 is 16 amino acids. The J segment lost 1 base and the V segment lost 2 bases, leaving 7 bases of the junction unmatched. Germline loops: CDR1 SGHTA, CDR2 FQGNSA. The CDR3 sequence: CASSLFGTDYNYGYTF. The CDR3 DNA sequence: TGTGCCAGCAGCTTATTTGGGACAGATTATAACTATGGCTACACCTTC.

This sequence joins TRBV6-1 and TRBJ1-6, with TRBD1 matching 8 bases. J lost 7 bases, V lost 3 bases, and 5 bases had no gene match. This CDR3 spans 15 amino acids. Germline V gene sequence: CDR1 MNHNS, CDR2 SASEGT. The CDR3 DNA follows: TGTGCCAGCAGTGAGCGGACAGGGTCGAATTCACCCCTCCACTTT. Its protein is CASSERTGSNSPLHF.

The chain combines TRBV6-2 or TRBV6-3 with TRBJ1-1; no reliable D call. Germline-derived CDR1 and CDR2 are MNHEY and SVGEGT. This CDR3 is built from 15 residues. The V gene lost 5 bases and the J gene lost 0 bases, with 13 bases spanning the gap. The CDR3 sequence is CASSRKETLNTEAFF. The CDR3, as DNA: TGTGCCAGCAGTAGAAAGGAGACCTTGAACACTGAAGCTTTCTTT.